The 22 T cell receptor beta chains given below trace back to one sample, sequenced in a study of siplizumab effects on memory and regulatory T cells. Method: immunoSEQ multiplex PCR; TCRdb's copy keeps in-frame clones and lacks some. In the table there are some 100,000 clones, roughly 94% of which are singletons. The sample taken for sequencing was non-Treg CD4+ T cells sorted from blood. The receptors come from a human donor in good health.

The chain has TRBV4-2 and TRBJ2-3, with TRBD2 matching 12 bases. The J segment lost 2 bases and the V segment lost 3 bases, leaving 6 bases of the junction unmatched. Germline lookup yields CDR1 LGHNA and CDR2 YNFKEQ. This CDR3 comprises 17 residues. Here the CDR3 DNA reads TGTGCCAGCAGCCATAAAACTAGCGGGAGGAACACAGATACGCAGTATTTT. Its protein product is CASSHKTSGRNTDTQYF.

The chain joins TRBV5-1 to TRBJ1-1; weak D call: TRBD1 (5 bases). Germline CDR1 and CDR2: SGHRS and YFSETQ. Trimming pared 6 bases from V and 9 bases from J, leaving 12 bases between. The CDR3 is made up of 11 amino acids. CDR3 protein: CASTGPNQAFF. DNA of the CDR3: TGCGCCAGCACGGGGCCCAACCAAGCTTTCTTT.

This chain links TRBV19 with TRBJ1-5; no reliable D call. The CDR3 extends over 14 amino acids. Looked up from germline, CDR1 is LNHDA and CDR2 is SQIVND (reference sequence). V was shortened by 8 bases and J by 1 base, with 12 bases between the two germline ends. The CDR3 nucleotides read TGTGCCAGTGAAGACGTATCGAGCAATCAGCCCCAGCATTTT. Residues: CASEDVSSNQPQHF.

This chain links TRBV5-1 with TRBJ1-1, with unresolved D. Trimming took 4 bases from V and 3 from J, leaving 10 bases between them. The germline V gene encodes CDR1 SGHRS and CDR2 YFSETQ. This CDR3 comprises 13 residues. CDR3 in amino acids: CASSRELDTEAFF. The CDR3 region has the DNA TGCGCCAGCAGCCGGGAGCTAGACACTGAAGCTTTCTTT.

V is TRBV9 and J is TRBJ2-1, with D possibly being TRBD2 (6 bases). This CDR3 has 15 residues. From germline, CDR1 is SGDLS and CDR2 YYNGEE. Trimming took off 0 bases at V and 2 bases at J, with 9 bases between the two ends. The CDR3 protein is CASSVGSGTYNEQFF. The CDR3 nucleotides are TGTGCCAGCAGCGTAGGTAGCGGCACCTACAATGAGCAGTTCTTC.

This chain connects TRBV5-4 to TRBJ1-1; 9 positions agree with TRBD1. The V gene's germline CDR1 is SGHNT and CDR2 YYREEE (reference sequence). The CDR3 runs to 15 residues. The junction had 6 bases not matched to a gene; V was cut back by 3 bases and J by 3 bases. This chain's CDR3 is CASSSERTGDTEAFF. Here the CDR3 DNA reads TGTGCCAGCAGCTCCGAACGGACAGGGGACACTGAAGCTTTCTTT.

The chain joins TRBV5-6 to TRBJ2-1; 7 nucleotides agree with TRBD1. This CDR3 spans 16 amino acids. The V gene end was trimmed by 4 bases and the J gene end by 2 bases; junction bases not matched to a gene: 9. Per the germline V gene, CDR1 is SGHDT and CDR2 is YYEEEE. In nucleotides, the CDR3 is TGTGCCAGCAGCCACACTCCGGGACAGACCTACAATGAGCAGTTCTTC. It translates to CASSHTPGQTYNEQFF.

This clone was seen a few times. The rearrangement uses TRBV19 and TRBJ2-1; 7 positions match TRBD1. Germline-derived CDR1 and CDR2 are LNHDA and SQIVND (reference sequence). The CDR3 has 13 residues. The J segment lost 8 bases and the V segment lost 4 bases, leaving 5 bases of the junction unmatched. The CDR3 loop is CASSRQGSDEQFF. DNA of the CDR3: TGTGCCAGTAGTAGACAGGGAAGCGATGAGCAGTTCTTC.

This chain links TRBV5-1 with TRBJ2-3; 8 nucleotides match TRBD2. The V and J ends lost 2 bases and 3 bases, in that order; junction bases with no gene match: 14. This CDR3 region has 18 residues. CDR1 is SGHRS and CDR2 is YFSETQ in the germline V gene. The CDR3 nucleotides are TGCGCCAGCAGCTTCCGGACCCGGGACCGCGGGGGGACAGATACGCAGTATTTT. Its translation: CASSFRTRDRGGTDTQYF.

The rearrangement joins TRBV6-5 to TRBJ1-4, with D maybe TRBD1 (5 bases). Germline V gene data show CDR1 as MNHEY and CDR2 as SVGAGI. The CDR3 sequence is 14 residues long. Trimming took 0 bases from V and 11 from J, leaving 13 bases between them. DNA for the CDR3: TGTGCCAGCAGTTACTCACCGGGGGAAAGGAAACTGTTTTTT. Translating gives CASSYSPGERKLFF.

The chain couples TRBV4-2 to TRBJ1-2, with TRBD1 identical over 7 bases. The V and J ends lost 1 base and 6 bases, in that order; junction bases with no gene match: 5. Germline values: CDR1 LGHNA, CDR2 YNFKEQ. CDR3 length equals 14 residues. The CDR3 nucleotides are TGTGCCAGCAGCCAAGGGGACAGAGACCATGGCTACACCTTC. Translating it yields CASSQGDRDHGYTF.

The chain combines TRBV28 with TRBJ2-3; 11 bases match TRBD2. Germline lookup yields CDR1 MDHEN and CDR2 SYDVKM. V was pared by 4 bases and J by 6 bases, with 9 bases of the junction left unmatched. This CDR3 is 16 amino acids long. This CDR3 reads CASSSTSGNWVDTQYF. The CDR3 DNA sequence: TGTGCCAGCAGTTCGACTAGCGGGAATTGGGTGGATACGCAGTATTTT. Full variable domain (rest looked up from reference TRBV28 and TRBJ2-3): DVKVTQSSRYLVKRTGEKVFLECVQDMDHENMFWYRQDPGLGLRLIYFSYDVKMKEKGDIPEGYSVSREKKERFSLILESASTNQTSMYLCASSSTSGNWVDTQYFGPGTRLTVL.

The sample holds a few counts of this clone. The CDR3 DNA reads TGCAGCGTTGATAGTGGGGGGTACAATGAGCAGTTCTTC. This sequence encodes CSVDSGGYNEQFF. The chain couples TRBV29-1 to TRBJ2-1, with a possible D match to TRBD2 (6 bases). Trimming left V 3 bases short and J 4 bases short, with 10 bases between. CDR3 length: 13 amino acids. Germline-derived CDR1 and CDR2 are SQVTM and ANQGSEA.

The sample holds one count of this clone. The chain uses TRBV7-9 and TRBJ1-2; TRBD1 is a possible D gene (6 bases). Trimming cost V 4 bases and J 7 bases, with 16 bases left between them. The CDR3 runs to 14 residues. CDR1 and CDR2 from the germline V gene are SEHNR and FQNEAQ (reference sequence). CDR3: CASSYRDMGFGYTF. For the CDR3, the DNA is TGTGCCAGCAGCTACAGGGATATGGGATTTGGCTACACCTTC.

The chain is built from TRBV7-6 and TRBJ2-7; D gene unclear. V lost 6 bases, J lost 1 base, and 7 bases lay in between. Per the germline V gene, CDR1 is SGHVS and CDR2 is FNYEAQ. The CDR3 contains 12 residues. CDR3 coding DNA: TGTGCCAGCAGTGGGTTTTCCTACGAGCAGTACTTC. Translation gives CASSGFSYEQYF.

The chain recombines TRBV5-1 with TRBJ2-1; 8 nucleotides match TRBD2. The CDR3 sequence is 14 residues long. The germline V gene has CDR1 SGHRS and CDR2 YFSETQ. Trimming removed 1 base from V and 9 bases from J; junction bases left unmatched: 6. CDR3 in DNA: TGCGCCAGCAGCTTGACGGGAGGGCTTATTGAGCAGTTCTTC. Encoded protein: CASSLTGGLIEQFF.

As DNA, the CDR3 is TGTGCCAGCTCACCACGAGGGAGCTCCTACAATGAGCAGTTCTTC. It encodes CASSPRGSSYNEQFF. The rearrangement links TRBV18 to TRBJ2-1; possible D gene TRBD2, 5 bases. CDR1 and CDR2 from the germline V gene are KGHSH and LQKENI. The CDR3 length is 15 residues. V was shortened by 1 base and J by 0 bases, with 7 bases between the two germline ends.

V usage is TRBV6-5 and J usage is TRBJ2-7; the D is unclear. The CDR3 runs 14 residues. With 2 bases removed from V and 3 bases from J, the gap between germline ends came to 11 bases. Germline loops: CDR1 MNHEY, CDR2 SVGAGI. The CDR3 DNA follows: TGTGCCAGCAGTTACGAACAGAGCCTCTACGAGCAGTACTTC. It yields the protein CASSYEQSLYEQYF.

The V call is TRBV5-1, the J call TRBJ1-1; 8 positions agree with TRBD1. Germline CDR1 is SGHRS and CDR2 is YFSETQ. The CDR3 contains 16 residues. The V gene end was trimmed by 2 bases and the J gene end by 4 bases; junction bases not matched to a gene: 10. The CDR3 nucleotides are TGCGCCAGCAGCTTACGGCATGGACAGGGAAGCACTGAAGCTTTCTTT. This gives the protein CASSLRHGQGSTEAFF.

The rearrangement uses TRBV18 and TRBJ1-2; 7 bases are a match to TRBD1. The CDR3 totals 16 residues. The J segment lost 1 base and the V segment lost 2 bases, leaving 7 bases of the junction unmatched. CDR1 and CDR2 from the germline V gene are KGHSH and LQKENI. The CDR3 reads CASSPSGTAINYGYTF. The CDR3 nucleotides are TGTGCCAGCTCACCAAGTGGGACAGCGATTAACTATGGCTACACCTTC.

This rearrangement joins TRBV2 to TRBJ1-3; D gene unclear. The V gene's germline CDR1 is SNHLY and CDR2 FYNNEI. V was shortened by 3 bases and J by 7 bases, with 13 bases between the two germline ends. CDR3 length: 14 amino acids. CDR3 in DNA: TGTGCCAGCAGTGACGCTTCCTCCGGGAACACCATATATTTT. This translates into CASSDASSGNTIYF.

The sample holds a few counts of this clone. The chain recombines TRBV21-1 with TRBJ1-5; TRBD1 is taken as the D call from the table, unchecked against the DNA. TRBV21-1 is an annotated pseudogene. CDR3 length: 17 residues. The CDR3 sequence is CASSNISPGVSNQPQHF. The CDR3 DNA reads as TGTGCCAGCAGCAATATTTCCCCAGGGGTAAGCAATCAGCCCCAGCATTTT.